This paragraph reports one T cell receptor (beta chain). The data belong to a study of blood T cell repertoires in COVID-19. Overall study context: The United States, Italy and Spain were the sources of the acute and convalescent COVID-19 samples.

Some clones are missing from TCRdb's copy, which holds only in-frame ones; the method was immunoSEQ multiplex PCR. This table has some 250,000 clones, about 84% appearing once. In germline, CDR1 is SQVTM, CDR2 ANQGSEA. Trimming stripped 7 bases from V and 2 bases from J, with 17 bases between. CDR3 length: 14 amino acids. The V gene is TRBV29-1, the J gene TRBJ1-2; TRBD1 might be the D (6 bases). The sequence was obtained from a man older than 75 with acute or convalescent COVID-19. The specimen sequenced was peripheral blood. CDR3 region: CSAGNRAPNYGYTF. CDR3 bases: TGCAGCGCCGGAAACAGGGCGCCGAACTATGGCTACACCTTC.